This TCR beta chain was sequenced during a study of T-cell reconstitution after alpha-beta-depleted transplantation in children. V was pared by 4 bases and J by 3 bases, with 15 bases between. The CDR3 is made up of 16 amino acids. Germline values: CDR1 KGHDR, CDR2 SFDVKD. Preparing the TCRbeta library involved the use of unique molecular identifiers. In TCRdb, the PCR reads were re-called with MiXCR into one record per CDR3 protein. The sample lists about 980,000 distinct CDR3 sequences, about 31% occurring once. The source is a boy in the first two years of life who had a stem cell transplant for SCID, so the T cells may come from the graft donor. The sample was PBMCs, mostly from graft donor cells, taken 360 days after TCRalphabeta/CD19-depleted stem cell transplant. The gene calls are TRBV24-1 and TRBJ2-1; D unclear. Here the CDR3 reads CATSDPSPPSYNEQFF. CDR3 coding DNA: TGTGCCACCAGTGACCCAAGCCCTCCCAGCTACAATGAGCAGTTCTTC.